This T cell receptor beta chain was recorded in a study of CD8 T cells in Susac syndrome. Across the whole study: Each patient with Susac syndrome, at the time of blood draw, was therapy-naive, on corticosteroids, or on intravenous immunoglobulin alone.

This CDR3 spans 12 amino acids. Trimming took 0 bases from V and 5 from J, leaving 4 bases between them. Germline V gene sequence: CDR1 SGHAT, CDR2 FQNNGV. When the RNA was reverse transcribed, random hexamers were used with an input of roughly 0.45 to 1 ug. With immunoSEQ multiplex PCR, TCR beta CDR3 was amplified across 54 Vbeta and 13 Jbeta. TCRdb recomputed calls from the immunoSEQ multiplex PCR reads with MiXCR, one row per CDR3 protein. The repertoire includes around 110,000 distinct CDR3 sequences, nearly 96% of them detected once, and about 0.14% sits in the top ten. Isolation of CD8+ and CD4+ T cells was performed negatively, whereas enrichment of TEMRA cells was done by FACS.

The rearrangement joins TRBV11-2 to TRBJ2-5; D is unclear. The specimen sequenced was CD4+ T cells from PBMCs. The TCR was taken from a human donor with Susac syndrome. Written as DNA, the CDR3 is TGTGCCAGCAGCTTAGATACCGAGACCCAGTACTTC. Translation: CASSLDTETQYF. The full variable domain, its missing parts supplied by reference TRBV11-2 and TRBJ2-5, is EAGVAQSPRYKIIEKRQSVAFWCNPISGHATLYWYQQILGQGPKLLIQFQNNGVVDDSQLPKDRFSAERLKGVDSTLKIQPAKLEDSAVYLCASSLDTETQYFGPGTRLLVL.